The TCR beta chain described here comes from a study of blood T cell repertoires in COVID-19. V shed 9 bases and J shed 6 bases, with 21 bases lying between them. The germline V gene has CDR1 SNHLY and CDR2 FYNNEI. The CDR3 extends over 14 amino acids. Original analysis: How many nucleated cells were present was estimated from reference gene primer amplification. Method: immunoSEQ multiplex PCR; TCRdb's copy keeps in-frame clones and lacks some. V and J calls and clone size are those listed in that table; D and trimming were worked out from the DNA. The sample lists 40,000 to 55,000 clones, 85% to 90% seen once, with about 26% in the top ten. This clone has just a few counts.

The chain is built from TRBV2 and TRBJ2-7, with D hard to call. Sequenced input: peripheral blood. This clonotype was sampled from a human donor in a cohort sampled during active COVID-19. The DNA of the CDR3 is TGTGCCAGTACGTCTGAGGCGAAAGGTGCCGAGCAGTACGTC. It encodes CASTSEAKGAEQYV.